These T cell receptor beta chains were read from a single sample in a study of blood T cell repertoires in COVID-19. The data were produced by immunoSEQ multiplex PCR, yet TCRdb's version contains in-frame clones alone and is incomplete. This sample yields under 150,000 clones, of which more than 75% are seen a single time; about 7.3% belongs to the top ten. Source material: peripheral blood. These receptors all come from a woman aged 40 to 49 with acute or convalescent COVID-19. Both conserved end residues are part of each CDR3. Each record gives: V gene, clone size, D gene, J gene, CDR3 protein, CDR3 DNA. The D gene is left open where the match is weak. Rows may omit the clone size; those that give it use once, few, many or a size class.

v_gene: TRBV7-9; abundance: NA; d_gene: TRBD1; j_gene: TRBJ1-2; CDR3aa: CASSGRTGGNGYTF; CDR3nt: TGTGCCAGCAGCGGAAGAACAGGGGGCAATGGCTACACCTTC
v_gene: TRBV24-1; abundance: NA; d_gene: NA; j_gene: TRBJ1-2; CDR3aa: CATSDTRGGSGYTF; CDR3nt: TGTGCCACCAGTGATACTCGGGGGGGAAGTGGCTACACCTTC
v_gene: TRBV5-1; abundance: NA; d_gene: NA; j_gene: TRBJ1-4; CDR3aa: CASSLRPPGGSTNEKLFF; CDR3nt: TGCGCCAGCAGCTTGCGGCCGCCGGGGGGTTCGACTAATGAAAAACTGTTTTTT
v_gene: TRBV7-2; abundance: NA; d_gene: NA; j_gene: TRBJ2-7; CDR3aa: CASSPLSSYEQYF; CDR3nt: TGTGCCAGCAGCCCCCTGAGTAGCTACGAGCAGTACTTC
v_gene: TRBV9; abundance: NA; d_gene: TRBD2; j_gene: TRBJ2-7; CDR3aa: CASSVQAGAGEQYF; CDR3nt: TGTGCCAGCAGCGTTCAAGCGGGGGCGGGGGAGCAGTACTTC
v_gene: TRBV2; abundance: NA; d_gene: TRBD1; j_gene: TRBJ1-4; CDR3aa: CASTIQGGYEKLFF; CDR3nt: TGTGCCAGCACCATACAGGGGGGGTATGAAAAACTGTTTTTT
v_gene: TRBV7-2; abundance: NA; d_gene: NA; j_gene: TRBJ2-7; CDR3aa: CASSLAGGTTSYEQYF; CDR3nt: TGTGCCAGCAGCTTAGCAGGTGGCACGACTTCCTACGAGCAGTACTTC
v_gene: TRBV28; abundance: once; d_gene: NA; j_gene: TRBJ1-6; CDR3aa: CASRPRQSDSPLHF; CDR3nt: TGTGCCAGCCGCCCTAGGCAGTCCGATTCACCCCTCCACTTT
v_gene: TRBV19; abundance: NA; d_gene: NA; j_gene: TRBJ2-2; CDR3aa: CASTLRPFTGELFF; CDR3nt: TGTGCCAGTACTTTGCGGCCATTTACCGGGGAGCTGTTTTTT
v_gene: TRBV5-4; abundance: NA; d_gene: TRBD1; j_gene: TRBJ1-2; CDR3aa: CASSLVQGEYGYTF; CDR3nt: TGTGCCAGCAGCTTGGTACAGGGGGAGTATGGCTACACCTTC
v_gene: TRBV4-1; abundance: NA; d_gene: NA; j_gene: TRBJ2-7; CDR3aa: CASSQDQGWDEQYF; CDR3nt: TGCGCCAGCAGCCAAGATCAGGGCTGGGACGAGCAGTACTTC
v_gene: TRBV2; abundance: NA; d_gene: TRBD1; j_gene: TRBJ2-3; CDR3aa: CASSFRDRAKDTQYF; CDR3nt: TGTGCCAGCAGTTTCCGGGACAGGGCTAAAGATACGCAGTATTTT
v_gene: TRBV7-6; abundance: NA; d_gene: TRBD2; j_gene: TRBJ2-7; CDR3aa: CASSLGAERGAYEQYF; CDR3nt: TGTGCCAGCAGCTTAGGCGCTGAGCGGGGGGCCTACGAGCAGTACTTC
v_gene: TRBV18; abundance: once; d_gene: NA; j_gene: TRBJ1-4; CDR3aa: CASSPEGGEKLFF; CDR3nt: TGTGCCAGCTCACCAGAGGGAGGTGAAAAACTGTTTTTT
v_gene: TRBV30; abundance: few; d_gene: TRBD1; j_gene: TRBJ1-4; CDR3aa: CAWSPWGQGREKLFF; CDR3nt: TGTGCCTGGAGCCCATGGGGACAGGGTCGGGAAAAACTGTTTTTT
v_gene: TRBV19; abundance: once; d_gene: TRBD1; j_gene: TRBJ1-1; CDR3aa: CASGQGGGNTEAFF; CDR3nt: TGTGCCAGTGGACAGGGAGGGGGGAACACTGAAGCTTTCTTT
v_gene: TRBV7-2; abundance: NA; d_gene: NA; j_gene: TRBJ2-7; CDR3aa: CASSLVGANEQYF; CDR3nt: TGTGCCAGCAGCTTAGTGGGGGCCAACGAGCAGTACTTC
v_gene: TRBV7-8; abundance: NA; d_gene: NA; j_gene: TRBJ1-6; CDR3aa: CASSLYNSPLHF; CDR3nt: TGTGCCAGCAGCCTATATAATTCACCCCTCCACTTT
v_gene: TRBV7-3; abundance: once; d_gene: NA; j_gene: TRBJ2-1; CDR3aa: CASSLDRANEQFF; CDR3nt: TGTGCCAGCAGCTTAGATCGCGCTAATGAGCAGTTCTTC
v_gene: TRBV7-2; abundance: NA; d_gene: NA; j_gene: TRBJ2-7; CDR3aa: CASSLGQYSYEQYF; CDR3nt: TGTGCCAGCAGCTTAGGCCAGTACTCCTACGAGCAGTACTTC
v_gene: TRBV3-1/TRBV3-2; abundance: NA; d_gene: TRBD2; j_gene: TRBJ2-1; CDR3aa: CASSPRLAGGGGEQFF; CDR3nt: TGTGCCAGCAGCCCACGACTAGCGGGGGGCGGAGGTGAGCAGTTCTTC
v_gene: TRBV30; abundance: NA; d_gene: NA; j_gene: TRBJ1-2; CDR3aa: CAWSRTDGYTF; CDR3nt: TGTGCCTGGTCCCGGACAGATGGCTACACCTTC
v_gene: TRBV7-2; abundance: NA; d_gene: NA; j_gene: TRBJ2-4; CDR3aa: CASSLEPKNIQYF; CDR3nt: TGTGCCAGCAGCTTAGAGCCCAAAAACATTCAGTACTTC
v_gene: TRBV9; abundance: NA; d_gene: TRBD1; j_gene: TRBJ2-1; CDR3aa: CASSAPGTEYNEQFF; CDR3nt: TGTGCCAGCAGCGCTCCCGGGACAGAGTACAATGAGCAGTTCTTC
v_gene: TRBV6-5; abundance: NA; d_gene: NA; j_gene: TRBJ1-2; CDR3aa: CASSTQGYGYTF; CDR3nt: TGTGCCAGCAGCACCCAGGGGTATGGCTACACCTTC
v_gene: TRBV27; abundance: NA; d_gene: TRBD2; j_gene: TRBJ2-1; CDR3aa: CASSQTSGGSPFF; CDR3nt: TGTGCCAGCAGTCAGACTAGCGGGGGGTCCCCGTTCTTC
v_gene: TRBV19; abundance: few; d_gene: NA; j_gene: TRBJ2-1; CDR3aa: CASSITGSNEQFF; CDR3nt: TGTGCCAGTAGTATAACAGGGAGCAATGAGCAGTTCTTC